One and the same sample provided the 24 T cell receptor beta chains below, sequenced in a study of cytomegalovirus exposure and HLA in healthy donors. PCR primers comprised 60 Vbeta and 13 Jbeta primers. Clones were read by immunoSEQ multiplex PCR, and TCRdb kept only the in-frame ones, dropping some. This sample has about 110,000 clones, with 60% to 85% found just once. The sequenced sample consisted of PBMCs. These receptors came from a female donor in good health and CMV-seropositive.

This chain uses TRBV5-1 with TRBJ1-1, with a weak D call TRBD1 (5 bases). The germline V gene has CDR1 SGHRS and CDR2 YFSETQ. The CDR3 spans 14 residues. V was clipped by 2 bases and J by 1 base, with 9 bases between them. CDR3 bases: TGCGCCAGCAGCTTCACCACAGGGAACACTGAAGCTTTCTTT. Its protein is CASSFTTGNTEAFF.

The V gene is TRBV5-8, the J gene TRBJ2-5, with TRBD2 identical over 7 bases. The CDR3 is made up of 15 amino acids. Looked up from germline, CDR1 is SGHTS and CDR2 is YDEGEE. The V segment lost 4 bases and the J segment 3 bases; nucleotides outside the gene matches: 9. As DNA, the CDR3 is TGTGCCAGCAGCCAATTGACTAGCAGAAAAGAGACCCAGTACTTC. Translation: CASSQLTSRKETQYF.

CDR3 loop: CASGLGDLWSGYTF. The CDR3 DNA reads as TGTGCTAGTGGTTTGGGGGACTTGTGGTCGGGCTACACCTTC. V and J are TRBV12-5 and TRBJ1-2; D might be TRBD1 (5 bases). Germline V gene sequence: CDR1 LGHNT, CDR2 FRNRAP. V lost 1 base and J 8 bases, leaving 14 bases between the germline ends. CDR3 length: 14 residues.

The chain has TRBV19 and TRBJ2-5, with 7 positions matching TRBD1. The tail of the sequence fits TRBJ2-7 better, so the J call may be wrong. Per germline, CDR1 LNHDA and CDR2 SQIVND (reference sequence). The length of the CDR3 is 16 residues. The CDR3 region has the DNA TGTGCCAGTAGTCTATCACAGGGCAGGGGGTTCAACGAGCAGTACTTC. Protein product: CASSLSQGRGFNEQYF.

This clone appeared a few times. J is TRBJ1-1 and V is TRBV5-4; 7 nucleotides align to TRBD1. The CDR3 consists of 17 residues. V trimming: 3 bases; J trimming: 3 bases; junction bases outside the gene matches: 14. Germline CDR1 reads SGHNT; CDR2 reads YYREEE (reference sequence). CDR3 DNA: TGTGCCAGCAGCTACCCTAGGGTTGGCAGGGGGGACACTGAAGCTTTCTTT. Translating gives CASSYPRVGRGDTEAFF. Combining the CDR3 with reference TRBV5-4 and TRBJ1-1 gives the whole variable domain ETGVTQSPTHLIKTRGQQVTLRCSSQSGHNTVSWYQQALGQGPQFIFQYYREEENGRGNFPPRFSGLQFPNYSSELNVNALELDDSALYLCASSYPRVGRGDTEAFFGQGTRLTVV.

This sequence joins TRBV10-3 and TRBJ2-7; 7 bases agree with TRBD1. J gave up 7 bases and V 0 bases, and 15 bases lay outside the gene matches. CDR3 length: 17 residues. Germline CDR1 and CDR2: ENHRY and SYGVKD. This CDR3 is CAISESVGTADAREQYF. CDR3 nucleotides: TGTGCCATCAGTGAGTCCGTGGGGACAGCAGATGCGCGTGAGCAGTACTTC.

The chain joins TRBV11-3 to TRBJ2-1, with D possibly being TRBD2 (7 bases). Trimming cost V 5 bases and J 9 bases, with 23 bases left between them. Germline values: CDR1 SGHNT, CDR2 YENEEA. There are 16 residues in the CDR3. CDR3: CASSPTWWGGSSEQFF. CDR3 coding DNA: TGTGCCAGCAGCCCAACCTGGTGGGGGGGCAGTAGTGAGCAGTTCTTC.

The V and J genes are TRBV5-1 and TRBJ1-3; D gene uncertain. The length of the CDR3 is 13 residues. Germline CDR1 is SGHRS and CDR2 is YFSETQ. V shed 4 bases and J shed 0 bases, with 5 bases lying between them. The CDR3 DNA reads as TGCGCCAGCAGCCCCTCCTCTGGAAACACCATATATTTT. Translating gives CASSPSSGNTIYF.

This clone was detected a few times. This chain links TRBV5-1 with TRBJ1-1; possible D gene TRBD1, 6 bases. CDR3 length: 16 residues. V was cut by 4 bases and J by 4 bases, with 20 bases left in between. Germline CDR1 SGHRS, CDR2 YFSETQ. The CDR3 here is CASSPQTGLRFTEAFF. The CDR3 coding sequence is TGCGCCAGCAGCCCACAGACAGGTTTAAGGTTCACTGAAGCTTTCTTT.

The chain employs TRBV6-4 and TRBJ2-7; 9 bases are a match to TRBD1. CDR3 length: 14 residues. V gave up 6 bases and J gave up 4 bases; unmatched junction bases: 7. Germline values: CDR1 MRHNA, CDR2 SNTAGT. The CDR3 coding sequence is TGTGCCAGCAGATGCCGGGACAGGGCGTACGAGCAGTACTTC. Its protein product is CASRCRDRAYEQYF.

The rearrangement links TRBV7-8 to TRBJ2-2; D remains unclear. Germline V gene sequence: CDR1 SGHVS, CDR2 FQNEAQ. This CDR3 has 14 residues. The ends were cut back, 0 bases at V and 6 bases at J, with 8 bases in the middle. The CDR3 is CASSLAQNAGELFF. DNA of the CDR3: TGTGCCAGCAGCTTAGCGCAGAATGCCGGGGAGCTGTTTTTT.

The chain combines TRBV6-6 with TRBJ1-2; 7 bases line up with TRBD1. J was trimmed by 3 bases and V by 7 bases; bases with no gene match: 8. Per the germline V gene, CDR1 is MNHNY and CDR2 is SVGAGI (reference sequence). The CDR3 consists of 14 residues. The CDR3 DNA reads as TGTGCCAGCAACTCAGACAGGGAATACTATGGCTACACCTTC. It is translated as CASNSDREYYGYTF.

This rearrangement joins TRBV7-3 to TRBJ2-1; 13 bases are shared with TRBD2. V lost 5 bases to trimming and J lost 9 bases; unmatched junction nucleotides: 7. Germline-derived CDR1 and CDR2 are SGHTA and FQGTGA. This CDR3 has 15 amino acids. CDR3 sequence: CASSPGLAGVREQFF. CDR3 bases: TGTGCCAGCAGCCCTGGACTAGCGGGAGTACGTGAGCAGTTCTTC.

This clone came up once. The chain employs TRBV27 and TRBJ2-3; no definite D call. Trimming stripped 2 bases from V and 6 bases from J, with 15 bases between. The CDR3 is 15 amino acids. Germline V gene lookup returns CDR1 MNHEY and CDR2 SMNVEV (reference sequence). The CDR3 bases are TGTGCCAGCAGTTTACTCGGAATCCGAGGCGATACGCAGTATTTT. Encoded protein: CASSLLGIRGDTQYF.

V and J are TRBV27 and TRBJ2-2, with TRBD2 matching over 11 bases. V trimming: 6 bases; J trimming: 5 bases; junction bases outside the gene matches: 2. Per germline, CDR1 MNHEY and CDR2 SMNVEV (reference sequence). This CDR3 is built from 14 residues. CDR3 DNA: TGTGCCAGCAGAAGGACTAGCGGGACCGGGGAGCTGTTTTTT. Protein sequence: CASRRTSGTGELFF.

This sequence joins TRBV5-5 and TRBJ1-5; D is perhaps TRBD1 (5 bases). From germline, CDR1 is SGHKS and CDR2 YYEKEE (reference sequence). V dropped 0 bases and J dropped 4 bases, with 14 bases sitting between them. CDR3 length: 16 residues. The CDR3 coding sequence is TGTGCCAGCAGCTTGGACAGGACGACCATGAATCAGCCCCAGCATTTT. Translated: CASSLDRTTMNQPQHF.

This clone was observed once. This chain links TRBV7-2 with TRBJ2-5; weak D call: TRBD1 (5 bases). There are 13 residues in the CDR3. The V end was cut by 1 base, the J end by 5 bases, with 8 bases between. The germline V gene encodes CDR1 SGHTA and CDR2 FQGNSA. The CDR3 DNA is TGTGCCAGCAGCTTAGGCAGGGCTGAGACCCAGTACTTC. Translated, it gives CASSLGRAETQYF.

The chain recombines TRBV7-3 with TRBJ2-3, with D perhaps TRBD1 (5 bases). Trimming shortened V by 7 bases and J by 2 bases, and 13 bases separated the two germline ends. Germline CDR1 is SGHTA and CDR2 is FQGTGA. The CDR3 has 14 residues. Written as DNA, the CDR3 is TGTGCCAGCAACCCTCAGGGCTCCACAGATACGCAGTATTTT. Its translation: CASNPQGSTDTQYF. The variable domain in full, completed from reference TRBV7-3 and TRBJ2-3, reads GAGVSQTPSNKVTEKGKYVELRCDPISGHTALYWYRQSLGQGPEFLIYFQGTGAADDSGLPNDRFFAVRPEGSVSTLKIQRTERGDSAVYLCASNPQGSTDTQYFGPGTRLTVL.

The V gene is TRBV5-4, the J gene TRBJ1-6; 10 bases agree with TRBD1. The CDR3 sequence is 17 residues long. The V gene's germline CDR1 is SGHNT and CDR2 YYREEE (reference sequence). Trimming at V came to 4 bases and at J to 5 bases, leaving 9 bases not matched to a gene. CDR3 bases: TGTGCCAGCAGCATGACAGGGGGCGGTCTGAATAATTCACCCCTCCACTTT. This gives the protein CASSMTGGGLNNSPLHF.

The chain employs TRBV9 and TRBJ1-3; 12 positions agree with TRBD1. Germline V gives CDR1 SGDLS, CDR2 YYNGEE. V lost 5 bases, J lost 7 bases, and 4 bases stayed unmatched. The CDR3 consists of 14 residues. This chain's CDR3 is CASSGTGGVNTIYF. In DNA form, the CDR3 reads TGTGCCAGCAGTGGGACAGGGGGCGTCAACACCATATATTTT.

This clone has just one count. The chain is built from TRBV5-1 and TRBJ2-3, with D perhaps matching TRBD1 (5 bases). This CDR3 contains 12 residues. Germline CDR1 reads SGHRS; CDR2 reads YFSETQ. V was trimmed by 4 bases and J by 11 bases, leaving 14 bases between them. The CDR3 nucleotides read TGCGCCAGCAGCGAACTGGGGCAGAAGCAGTATTTT. It codes for CASSELGQKQYF. Supplemented by reference TRBV5-1 and TRBJ2-3, the full variable domain reads KAGVTQTPRYLIKTRGQQVTLSCSPISGHRSVSWYQQTPGQGLQFLFEYFSETQRNKGNFPGRFSGRQFSNSRSEMNVSTLELGDSALYLCASSELGQKQYFGPGTRLTVL.

The rearrangement uses TRBV30 and TRBJ1-4, with D tentatively TRBD1 (6 bases). The V end was cut by 1 base, the J end by 6 bases, with 12 bases between. The CDR3 runs to 14 residues. Germline V gene data show CDR1 as GTSNPN and CDR2 as SVGIG (reference sequence). The CDR3 reads CAWSGGGGYEKLFF. The DNA of the CDR3 is TGTGCCTGGAGTGGAGGGGGTGGGTATGAAAAACTGTTTTTT. The full variable domain, in which reference TRBV30 and TRBJ1-4 provide the parts outside the CDR3, is SQTIHQWPATLVQPVGSPLSLECTVEGTSNPNLYWYRQAAGRGLQLLFYSVGIGQISSEVPQNLSASRPQDRQFILSSKKLLLSDSGFYLCAWSGGGGYEKLFFGSGTQLSVL.

The CDR3 is CASSLEGQANQPQHF. DNA for the CDR3: TGTGCCAGCAGCTTGGAGGGACAGGCCAATCAGCCCCAGCATTTT. V is TRBV5-6 and J is TRBJ1-5, with 8 bases that match TRBD1. CDR3 length: 15 amino acids. Germline CDR1 is SGHDT and CDR2 is YYEEEE. Germline trimming cut 0 bases from V and 3 bases from J; bases unmatched to any gene: 2.

The chain employs TRBV9 and TRBJ2-6; no clear D. Germline V gene data show CDR1 as SGDLS and CDR2 as YYNGEE. This CDR3 spans 13 amino acids. Trimming pared 2 bases from V and 3 bases from J, leaving 3 bases between. CDR3 residues: CASSVLGANVLTF. The CDR3 DNA is TGTGCCAGCAGCGTCCTTGGGGCCAACGTCCTGACTTTC.